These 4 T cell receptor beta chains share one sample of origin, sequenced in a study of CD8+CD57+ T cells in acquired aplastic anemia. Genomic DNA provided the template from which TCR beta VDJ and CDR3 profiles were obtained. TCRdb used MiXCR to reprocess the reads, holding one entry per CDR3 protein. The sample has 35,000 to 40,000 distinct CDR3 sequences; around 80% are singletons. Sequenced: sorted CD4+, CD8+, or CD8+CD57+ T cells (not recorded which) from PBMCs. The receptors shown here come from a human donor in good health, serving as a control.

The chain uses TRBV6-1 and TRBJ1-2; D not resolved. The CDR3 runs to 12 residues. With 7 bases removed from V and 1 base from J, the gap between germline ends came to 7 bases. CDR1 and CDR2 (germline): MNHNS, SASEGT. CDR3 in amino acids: CASIEINYGYTF. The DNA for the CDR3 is TGTGCCAGCATTGAGATTAACTATGGCTACACCTTC.

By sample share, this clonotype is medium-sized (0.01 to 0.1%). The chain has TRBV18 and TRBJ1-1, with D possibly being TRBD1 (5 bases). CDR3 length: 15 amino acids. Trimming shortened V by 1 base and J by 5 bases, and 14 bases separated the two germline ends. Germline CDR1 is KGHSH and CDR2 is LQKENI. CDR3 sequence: CASSPRSGPGTEAFF. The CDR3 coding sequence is TGTGCCAGCTCACCACGGTCGGGACCGGGGACTGAAGCTTTCTTT.

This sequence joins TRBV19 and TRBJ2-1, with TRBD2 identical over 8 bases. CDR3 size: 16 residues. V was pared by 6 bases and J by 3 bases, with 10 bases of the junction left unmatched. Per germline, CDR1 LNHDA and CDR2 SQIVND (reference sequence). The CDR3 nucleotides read TGTGCCAGTAGCAACCCAACTAGCGGACACTACAATGAGCAGTTCTTC. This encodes CASSNPTSGHYNEQFF. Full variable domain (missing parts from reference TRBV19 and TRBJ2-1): DGGITQSPKYLFRKEGQNVTLSCEQNLNHDAMYWYRQDPGQGLRLIYYSQIVNDFQKGDIAEGYSVSREKKESFPLTVTSAQKNPTAFYLCASSNPTSGHYNEQFFGPGTRLTVL.

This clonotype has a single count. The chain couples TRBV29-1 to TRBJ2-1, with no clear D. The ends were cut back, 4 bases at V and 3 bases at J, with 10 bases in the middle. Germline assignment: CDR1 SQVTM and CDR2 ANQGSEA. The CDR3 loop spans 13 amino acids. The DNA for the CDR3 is TGCAGCGTTGTCACCGGAAGCTACAATGAGCAGTTCTTC. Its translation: CSVVTGSYNEQFF.